This TCR beta chain is drawn from a study of blood T cell repertoires in COVID-19. About the study: Acute and convalescent COVID-19 specimens originated in the United States, Italy and Spain. The analysed material was cDNA or gDNA that came from T cells, B-cell-depleted T cells, or PBMCs.

This CDR3 spans 14 amino acids. Trimming took off 5 bases at V and 4 bases at J, with 12 bases between the two ends. Looked up from germline, CDR1 is KGHDR and CDR2 is SFDVKD. As handled by the study authors: The assay estimated nucleated cells by amplifying reference gene primers. Repertoires were generated with immunoSEQ multiplex PCR, while TCRdb's copy carries only in-frame clones and drops some. The DNA was the basis for D and trimming; V, J and clone size are from that table. This sample has roughly 70,000 clones, with about 91% found just once. The V call is TRBV24-1, the J call TRBJ2-3, with D uncertain. The sequencing sample was made of peripheral blood. This sequence was found in a human donor with active COVID-19. The donor label of this sample is uncertain. CDR3 DNA sequence: TGTGCCACCAGTGCCCCCGGGTTCCCAGATACGCAGTATTTT. It yields the protein CATSAPGFPDTQYF.